The T cell receptor beta chain described here comes from a study of blood T cell repertoires in COVID-19. Profiling relied on immunoSEQ multiplex PCR, and the TCRdb table lists in-frame clones only, not all of them. The table has under 150,000 clones, around 81% seen once. CDR1 is SGHVS, CDR2 FQNEAQ, per germline. CDR3 size: 12 residues. V was clipped by 5 bases and J by 6 bases, with 9 bases between them. This clone was counted a single time. Material: peripheral blood. The V and J genes are TRBV7-8 and TRBJ2-3; perhaps TRBD2 as D (5 bases). The receptor was isolated from a man aged 60 to 75 with active or convalescent COVID-19. CDR3 sequence (DNA): TGTGCCAGCAGCCGGTCGGGGGATACGCAGTATTTT. Its translation: CASSRSGDTQYF. Full variable domain (missing parts from reference TRBV7-8 and TRBJ2-3): GAGVSQSPRYKVAKRGQDVALRCDPISGHVSLFWYQQALGQGPEFLTYFQNEAQLDKSGLPSDRFFAERPEGSVSTLKIQRTQQEDSAVYLCASSRSGDTQYFGPGTRLTVL.